This is a list of T cell receptor beta chains from one sample in a study of radiation and T cells in renal cell carcinoma. Produced via immunoSEQ multiplex PCR; TCRdb's table is partial and in-frame only. Among about 78,000 clones listed, around 89% were seen once. The input for sequencing was blood, taken from a patient whose treatment included radiotherapy and nephrectomy. The receptors originated from a woman between 70 and 85 years old with renal cell carcinoma. Each CDR3 is given with its conserved first and last residue. The order of the fields is CDR3 length, J gene, D gene, V gene, CDR3 protein. A D gene is named only where the DNA matches it firmly.

>14|TRBJ1-4|NA|TRBV7-8
CASSFSTGGEKLFF
>15|TRBJ2-2|NA|TRBV4-3
CASSLLGGGSGELFF
>16|TRBJ2-7|NA|TRBV29-1
CSVVIWGNTSTYEQYF
>14|TRBJ1-5|NA|TRBV7-8
CASSPRDTNQPQHF
>12|TRBJ2-5|TRBD1|TRBV30
CAWSGDSETQYF
>14|TRBJ1-2|NA|TRBV6-1
CASSSGTRINGYTF
>14|TRBJ2-2|NA|TRBV11-3
CASRQTGNTGELFF
>15|TRBJ2-7|NA|TRBV21-1
CASSKQGLVIYEQYF
>15|TRBJ2-1|TRBD2|TRBV7-2
CASSGTSGSFNEQFF
>13|TRBJ1-2|NA|TRBV30
CAWNREGSYGYTF
>14|TRBJ1-1|NA|TRBV4-2
CASSQGTVYTEAFF
>16|TRBJ1-1|NA|TRBV11-3
CASSLDGTVMNTEAFF
>15|TRBJ1-2|NA|TRBV18
CASSPQGPIGYGYTF
>20|TRBJ1-1|TRBD1|TRBV28
CASSSLRTDPDRSMNTEAFF
>15|TRBJ1-2|TRBD1|TRBV19
CASSPARGQYYGYTF
>18|TRBJ2-2|TRBD2|TRBV9
CASSVAAGGAVYTGELFF
>14|TRBJ2-5|NA|TRBV9
CASSVRPSEETQYF
>14|TRBJ1-1|NA|TRBV10-3
CAISASQGSTEAFF
>17|TRBJ2-3|TRBD2|TRBV5-1
CASSSRLAGASTDTQYF
>15|TRBJ1-2|NA|TRBV14
CASSPTRPGVGGYTF
>14|NA|TRBD2|TRBV7-2
CASRLLAGGHEQYF
>13|TRBJ1-5|TRBD1|TRBV19
CASEGQFNQPQHF
>15|TRBJ2-5|TRBD1|TRBV19
CASSLGSTGRETQYF
>16|TRBJ1-1|TRBD1|TRBV5-4
CASSLARDSRNTEAFF
>15|TRBJ2-3|TRBD2|TRBV27
CASSLGLAGADTQYF
>14|TRBJ1-5|NA|TRBV19
CASSIDRGGQPQHF
>11|TRBJ1-1|TRBD1|TRBV20-1
CKGQGNTEAFF
>16|TRBJ1-2|TRBD1|TRBV11-3
CASRLIPGQSRYGYTF
>13|TRBJ2-3|TRBD2|TRBV27
CASSSAPSGTQYF
>18|TRBJ1-1|TRBD1|TRBV11-3
CASSRQGSWGQGDTEAFF
>14|TRBJ1-4|NA|TRBV5-4
CASSLSGVNEKLFF
>15|TRBJ2-1|NA|TRBV5-4
CASSYVGLSYNEQFF
>18|TRBJ1-2|TRBD1|TRBV27
CASSFKVRDRGFTYGYTF
>15|TRBJ1-1|NA|TRBV19
CASAPRVGGHTEAFF
>15|TRBJ1-1|TRBD1|TRBV4-1
CASSHTTGTATEAFF
>16|TRBJ1-6|NA|TRBV7-2
CASSPGDLTLNSPLHF
>18|TRBJ2-7|TRBD2|TRBV5-4
CASSLGLAGGHRQGEQYF
>16|TRBJ2-7|TRBD2|TRBV11-2
CASSSRAVERGYEQYF
>13|TRBJ1-1|TRBD1|TRBV30
CAWSPGTVTEAFF
>12|TRBJ2-5|NA|TRBV29-1
CSVVSQQETQYF
>14|TRBJ1-5|NA|TRBV5-8
CASSLRGGNQPQHF
>17|TRBJ2-3|NA|TRBV5-6
CASSLVGPRLSTDTQYF